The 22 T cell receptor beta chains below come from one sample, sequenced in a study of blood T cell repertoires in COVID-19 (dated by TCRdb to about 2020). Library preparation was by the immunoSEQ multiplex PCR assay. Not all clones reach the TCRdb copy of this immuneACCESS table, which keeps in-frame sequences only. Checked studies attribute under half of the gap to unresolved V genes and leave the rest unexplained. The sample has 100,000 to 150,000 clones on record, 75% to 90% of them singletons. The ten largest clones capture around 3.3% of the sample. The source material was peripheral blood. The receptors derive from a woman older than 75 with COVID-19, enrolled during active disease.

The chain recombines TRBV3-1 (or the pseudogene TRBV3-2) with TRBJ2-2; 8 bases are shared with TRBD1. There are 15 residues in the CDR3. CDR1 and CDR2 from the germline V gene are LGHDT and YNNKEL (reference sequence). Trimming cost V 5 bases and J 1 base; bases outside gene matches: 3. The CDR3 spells CASSSGTGNTGELFF. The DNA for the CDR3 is TGTGCCAGCAGCTCTGGGACAGGGAACACCGGGGAGCTGTTTTTT.

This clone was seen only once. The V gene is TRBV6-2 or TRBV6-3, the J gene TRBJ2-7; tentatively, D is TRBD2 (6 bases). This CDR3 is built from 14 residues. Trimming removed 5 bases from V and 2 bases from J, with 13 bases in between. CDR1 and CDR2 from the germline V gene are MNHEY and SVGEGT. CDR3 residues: CASSPPGLPYEQYF. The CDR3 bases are TGTGCCAGCAGTCCCCCGGGACTTCCCTACGAGCAGTACTTC.

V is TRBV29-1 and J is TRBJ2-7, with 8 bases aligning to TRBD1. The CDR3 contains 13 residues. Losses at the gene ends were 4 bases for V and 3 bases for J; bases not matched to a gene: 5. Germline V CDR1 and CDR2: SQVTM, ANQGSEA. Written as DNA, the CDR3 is TGCAGCGTTGCTCCTGGACAGGGCTACGAGCAGTACTTC. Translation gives CSVAPGQGYEQYF.

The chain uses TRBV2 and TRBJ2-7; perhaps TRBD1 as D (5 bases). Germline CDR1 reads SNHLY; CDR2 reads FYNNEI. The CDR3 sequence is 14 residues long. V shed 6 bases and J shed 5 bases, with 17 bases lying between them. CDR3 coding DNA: TGTGCCAGCAGCCGTAGACAGACCCAGGACGAGCAGTACTTC. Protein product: CASSRRQTQDEQYF.

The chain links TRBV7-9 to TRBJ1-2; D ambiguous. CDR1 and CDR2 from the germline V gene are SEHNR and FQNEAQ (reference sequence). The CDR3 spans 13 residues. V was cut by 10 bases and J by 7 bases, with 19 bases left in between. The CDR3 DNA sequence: TGTGCCATCCCGGTGGGCGTCTCCCCTGGCTACACCTTC. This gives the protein CAIPVGVSPGYTF.

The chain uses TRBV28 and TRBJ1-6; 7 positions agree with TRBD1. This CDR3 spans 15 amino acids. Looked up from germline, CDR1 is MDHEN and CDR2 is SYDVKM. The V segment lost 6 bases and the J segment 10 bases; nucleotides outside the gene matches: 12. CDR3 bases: TGTGCCAGCAGGAAACAGGGACAGACTCTCTCACCCCTCCACTTT. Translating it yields CASRKQGQTLSPLHF.

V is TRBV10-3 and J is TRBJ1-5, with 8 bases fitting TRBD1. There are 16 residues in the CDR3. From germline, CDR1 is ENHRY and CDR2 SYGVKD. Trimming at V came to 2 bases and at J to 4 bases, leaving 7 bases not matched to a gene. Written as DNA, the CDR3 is TGTGCCATCAGTGAGAGGGGGACAGGAGGTAATCAGCCCCAGCATTTT. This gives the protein CAISERGTGGNQPQHF.

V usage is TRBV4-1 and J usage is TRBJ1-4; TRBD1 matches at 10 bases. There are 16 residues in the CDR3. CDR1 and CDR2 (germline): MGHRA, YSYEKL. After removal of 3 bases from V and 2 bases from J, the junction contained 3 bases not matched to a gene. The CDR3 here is CASSQGTGVTNEKLFF. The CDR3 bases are TGCGCCAGCAGCCAGGGGACAGGGGTGACTAATGAAAAACTGTTTTTT.

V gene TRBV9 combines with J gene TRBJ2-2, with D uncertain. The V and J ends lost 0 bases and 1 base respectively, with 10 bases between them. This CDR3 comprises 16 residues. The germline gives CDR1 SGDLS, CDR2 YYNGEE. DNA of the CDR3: TGTGCCAGCAGCGTAGAAGTCGGAGTGAACACCGGGGAGCTGTTTTTT. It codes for CASSVEVGVNTGELFF.

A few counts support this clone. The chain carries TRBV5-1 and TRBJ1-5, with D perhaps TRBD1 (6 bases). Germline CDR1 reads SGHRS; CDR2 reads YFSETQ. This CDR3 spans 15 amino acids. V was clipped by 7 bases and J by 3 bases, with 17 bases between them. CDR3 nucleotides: TGCGCCAGCCGTCCGGGACAAGGGTACAATCAGCCCCAGCATTTT. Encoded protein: CASRPGQGYNQPQHF. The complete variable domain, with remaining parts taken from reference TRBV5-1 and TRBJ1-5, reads KAGVTQTPRYLIKTRGQQVTLSCSPISGHRSVSWYQQTPGQGLQFLFEYFSETQRNKGNFPGRFSGRQFSNSRSEMNVSTLELGDSALYLCASRPGQGYNQPQHFGDGTRLSIL.

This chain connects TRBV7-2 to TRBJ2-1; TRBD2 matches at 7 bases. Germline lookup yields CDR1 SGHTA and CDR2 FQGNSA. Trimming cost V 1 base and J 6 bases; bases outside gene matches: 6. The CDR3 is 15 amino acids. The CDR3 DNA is TGTGCCAGCAGCTTAGGCGGGGGTGCGGGCAATGAGCAGTTCTTC. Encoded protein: CASSLGGGAGNEQFF. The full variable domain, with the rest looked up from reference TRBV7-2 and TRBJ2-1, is GAGVSQSPSNKVTEKGKDVELRCDPISGHTALYWYRQSLGQGLEFLIYFQGNSAPDKSGLPSDRFSAERTGGSVSTLTIQRTQQEDSAVYLCASSLGGGAGNEQFFGPGTRLTVL.

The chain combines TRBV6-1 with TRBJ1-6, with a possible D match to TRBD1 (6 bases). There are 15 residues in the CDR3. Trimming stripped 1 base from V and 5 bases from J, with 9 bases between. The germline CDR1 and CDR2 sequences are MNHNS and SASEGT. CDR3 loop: CASSEGTENNSPLHF. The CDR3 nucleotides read TGTGCCAGCAGTGAAGGGACAGAAAATAATTCACCCCTCCACTTT.

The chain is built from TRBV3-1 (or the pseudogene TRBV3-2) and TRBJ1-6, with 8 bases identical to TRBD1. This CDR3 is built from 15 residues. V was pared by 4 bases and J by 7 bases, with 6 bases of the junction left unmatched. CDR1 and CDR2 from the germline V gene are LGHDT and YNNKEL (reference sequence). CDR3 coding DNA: TGTGCCAGCAGCCGAGGGACAGGAGAAAATTCACCCCTCCACTTT. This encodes CASSRGTGENSPLHF.

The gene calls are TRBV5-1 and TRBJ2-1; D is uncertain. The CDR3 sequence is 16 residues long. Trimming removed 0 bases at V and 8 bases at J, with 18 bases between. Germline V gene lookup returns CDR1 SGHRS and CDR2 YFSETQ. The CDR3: CASSLVTGAQFDEQFF. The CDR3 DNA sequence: TGCGCCAGCAGCTTGGTGACCGGAGCCCAGTTCGATGAGCAGTTCTTC.

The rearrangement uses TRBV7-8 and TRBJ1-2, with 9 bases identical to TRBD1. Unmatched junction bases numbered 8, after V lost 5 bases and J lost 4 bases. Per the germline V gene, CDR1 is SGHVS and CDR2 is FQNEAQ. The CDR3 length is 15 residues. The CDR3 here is CASSPTTGGRYGYTF. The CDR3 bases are TGTGCCAGCAGCCCGACTACAGGGGGCCGCTATGGCTACACCTTC.

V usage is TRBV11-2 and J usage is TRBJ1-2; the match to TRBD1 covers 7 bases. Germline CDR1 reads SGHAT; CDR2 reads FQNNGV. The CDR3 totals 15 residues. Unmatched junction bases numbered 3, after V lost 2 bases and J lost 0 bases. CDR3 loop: CASSLSGTANYGYTF. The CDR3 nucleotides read TGTGCCAGCAGCTTATCGGGGACAGCTAACTATGGCTACACCTTC.

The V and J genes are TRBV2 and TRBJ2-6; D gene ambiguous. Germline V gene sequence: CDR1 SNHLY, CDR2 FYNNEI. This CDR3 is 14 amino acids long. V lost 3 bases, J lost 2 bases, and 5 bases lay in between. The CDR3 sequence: CASSDRTGANVLTF. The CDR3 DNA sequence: TGTGCCAGCAGTGACAGGACTGGGGCCAACGTCCTGACTTTC.

In DNA, the CDR3 is TGTGCCACCAGTGATCACAGGGGAAGTGGTGAAAAACTGTTTTTT. Translating it yields CATSDHRGSGEKLFF. The V and J genes are TRBV24-1 and TRBJ1-4; 7 positions match TRBD1. There are 15 residues in the CDR3. CDR1 KGHDR and CDR2 SFDVKD come from the germline V gene. Trimming removed 3 bases from V and 7 bases from J; junction bases left unmatched: 7.

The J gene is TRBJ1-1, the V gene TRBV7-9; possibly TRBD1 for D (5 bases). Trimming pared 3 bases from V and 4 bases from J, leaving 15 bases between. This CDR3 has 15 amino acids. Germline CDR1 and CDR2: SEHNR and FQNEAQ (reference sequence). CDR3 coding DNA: TGTGCCAGCAGCTTCGCAGCCCTGGGGGGCACTGAAGCTTTCTTT. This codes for CASSFAALGGTEAFF.

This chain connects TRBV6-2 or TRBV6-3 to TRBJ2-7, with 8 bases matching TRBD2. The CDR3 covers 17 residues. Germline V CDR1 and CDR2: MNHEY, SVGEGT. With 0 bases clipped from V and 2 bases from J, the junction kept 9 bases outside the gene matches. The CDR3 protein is CASSYSNDGRAPYEQYF. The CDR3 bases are TGTGCCAGCAGTTACTCGAATGACGGGAGGGCCCCCTACGAGCAGTACTTC.

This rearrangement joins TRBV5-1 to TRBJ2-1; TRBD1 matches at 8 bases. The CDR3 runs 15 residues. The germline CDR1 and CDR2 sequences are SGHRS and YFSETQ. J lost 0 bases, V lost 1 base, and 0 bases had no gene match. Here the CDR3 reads CASSLTGGSYNEQFF. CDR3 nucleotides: TGCGCCAGCAGCTTGACAGGGGGCTCCTACAATGAGCAGTTCTTC.

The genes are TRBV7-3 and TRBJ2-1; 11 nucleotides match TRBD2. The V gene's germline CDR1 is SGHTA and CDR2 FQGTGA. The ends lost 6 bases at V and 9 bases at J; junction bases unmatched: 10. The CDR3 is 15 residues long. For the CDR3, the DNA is TGTGCCAGCAGTCAACTAGCGGGAGTCGTCGGTGAGCAGTTCTTC. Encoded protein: CASSQLAGVVGEQFF. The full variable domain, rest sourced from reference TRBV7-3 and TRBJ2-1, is GAGVSQTPSNKVTEKGKYVELRCDPISGHTALYWYRQSLGQGPEFLIYFQGTGAADDSGLPNDRFFAVRPEGSVSTLKIQRTERGDSAVYLCASSQLAGVVGEQFFGPGTRLTVL.